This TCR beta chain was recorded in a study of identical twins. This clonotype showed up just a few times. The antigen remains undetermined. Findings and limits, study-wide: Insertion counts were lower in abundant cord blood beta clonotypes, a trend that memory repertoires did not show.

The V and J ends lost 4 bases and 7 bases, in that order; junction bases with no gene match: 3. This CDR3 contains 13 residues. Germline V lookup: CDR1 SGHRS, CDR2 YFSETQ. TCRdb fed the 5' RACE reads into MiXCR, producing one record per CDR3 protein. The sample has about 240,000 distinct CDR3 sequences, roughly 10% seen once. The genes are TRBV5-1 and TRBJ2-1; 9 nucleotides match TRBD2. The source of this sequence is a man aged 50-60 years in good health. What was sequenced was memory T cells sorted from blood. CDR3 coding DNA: TGCGCCAGCAGCGTAGCGGGAGAGAATGAGCAGTTCTTC. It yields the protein CASSVAGENEQFF.